This is a list of T cell receptor beta chains from one sample in a study of T-cell reconstitution after alpha-beta-depleted transplantation in children. TCRdb passed the PCR reads through MiXCR, listing each CDR3 protein once. The sample lists about 830,000 distinct CDR3 sequences; about 15% were seen once. This specimen consisted of PBMCs, mostly from graft donor cells, obtained 360 days after TCRalphabeta/CD19-depleted stem cell transplant. The receptor set was obtained from a male patient aged 10-17 years who had a stem cell transplant for acute lymphoblastic leukemia, so the T cells may come from the graft donor. CDR3s include the opening cysteine and the closing phenylalanine or tryptophan. Each record gives: clone size, D gene, V gene, J gene, CDR3 protein, CDR3 DNA. A D gene is named only where the DNA matches it firmly. Expanded clones get a size class; other rows say once, few or many, or leave the size out.

clone_size: .; d_call: .; v_call: TRBV7-9; j_call: TRBJ1-4; cdr3_aa: CASSLKGATNEKLFF; cdr3_nt: TGTGCCAGCAGCTTAAAAGGTGCAACTAATGAAAAACTGTTTTTT
clone_size: .; d_call: TRBD2; v_call: TRBV5-1; j_call: TRBJ2-3; cdr3_aa: CASSPGGLAGETSTDTQYF; cdr3_nt: TGCGCCAGCAGCCCGGGAGGACTAGCGGGAGAGACTAGCACAGATACGCAGTATTTT
clone_size: .; d_call: TRBD2; v_call: TRBV11-2; j_call: TRBJ2-7; cdr3_aa: CASSLMGLAGVEQYF; cdr3_nt: TGTGCCAGCAGCTTAATGGGACTAGCGGGAGTCGAGCAGTACTTC
clone_size: few; d_call: .; v_call: TRBV12-3/TRBV12-4; j_call: TRBJ2-7; cdr3_aa: CASSTHARGQQYF; cdr3_nt: TGTGCCAGCAGTACCCACGCCAGGGGTCAGCAGTACTTC
clone_size: .; d_call: .; v_call: TRBV20-1; j_call: TRBJ1-4; cdr3_aa: CSARGAERPRTNEKLFF; cdr3_nt: TGCAGTGCTAGAGGCGCGGAGAGACCAAGAACTAATGAAAAACTGTTTTTT
clone_size: .; d_call: TRBD1; v_call: TRBV3-1; j_call: TRBJ2-2; cdr3_aa: CASSQVNRGTGELFF; cdr3_nt: TGTGCCAGCAGCCAAGTAAACAGGGGCACCGGGGAGCTGTTTTTT
clone_size: many; d_call: .; v_call: TRBV29-1; j_call: TRBJ2-1; cdr3_aa: CSVQLGSNEQFF; cdr3_nt: TGCAGCGTACAACTAGGGTCCAATGAGCAGTTCTTC
clone_size: few; d_call: .; v_call: TRBV5-1; j_call: TRBJ2-5; cdr3_aa: CASSLKEREETQYF; cdr3_nt: TGCGCCAGCAGCTTGAAGGAAAGGGAAGAGACCCAGTACTTC
clone_size: .; d_call: .; v_call: TRBV12-3/TRBV12-4; j_call: TRBJ1-5; cdr3_aa: CASSFGQYQPQHF; cdr3_nt: TGTGCCAGCAGTTTCGGACAGTATCAGCCCCAGCATTTT
clone_size: .; d_call: TRBD1; v_call: TRBV28; j_call: TRBJ2-7; cdr3_aa: CASSRTGEGTYEQYF; cdr3_nt: TGTGCCAGCAGCAGGACAGGGGAGGGGACCTACGAGCAGTACTTC
clone_size: .; d_call: TRBD2; v_call: TRBV10-3; j_call: TRBJ2-1; cdr3_aa: CAISREGYNEQFF; cdr3_nt: TGTGCCATCAGTCGGGAGGGCTACAATGAGCAGTTCTTC
clone_size: .; d_call: .; v_call: TRBV20-1; j_call: TRBJ2-5; cdr3_aa: CSARDGIAYQETQYF; cdr3_nt: TGCAGTGCTAGAGATGGGATTGCGTACCAAGAGACCCAGTACTTC
clone_size: .; d_call: .; v_call: TRBV7-2; j_call: TRBJ1-5; cdr3_aa: CASSLVDRINQPQHF; cdr3_nt: TGTGCCAGCAGCTTAGTGGACAGAATAAATCAGCCCCAGCATTTT
clone_size: few; d_call: TRBD2; v_call: TRBV5-1; j_call: TRBJ2-2; cdr3_aa: CASIERALAGGSTGELFF; cdr3_nt: TGCGCCAGCATCGAGAGGGCACTAGCGGGAGGAAGCACCGGGGAGCTGTTTTTT
clone_size: few; d_call: TRBD1; v_call: TRBV15; j_call: TRBJ2-6; cdr3_aa: CATSSRDSLSGANVLTF; cdr3_nt: TGTGCCACCAGCAGCCGGGACAGCCTCTCTGGGGCCAACGTCCTGACTTTC
clone_size: few; d_call: TRBD2; v_call: TRBV4-2; j_call: TRBJ2-3; cdr3_aa: CASSQAKGLAGARTDTQYF; cdr3_nt: TGTGCCAGCAGCCAAGCTAAGGGACTAGCGGGAGCTCGCACAGATACGCAGTATTTT
clone_size: .; d_call: TRBD2; v_call: TRBV5-1; j_call: TRBJ2-6; cdr3_aa: CASSRPEGGFSGANVLTF; cdr3_nt: TGCGCCAGCAGCAGGCCGGAGGGAGGGTTTTCTGGGGCCAACGTCCTGACTTTC
clone_size: few; d_call: .; v_call: TRBV5-1; j_call: TRBJ1-6; cdr3_aa: CASSLDMRNSPLHF; cdr3_nt: TGCGCCAGCAGCTTGGACATGAGGAATTCACCCCTCCACTTT
clone_size: .; d_call: TRBD2; v_call: TRBV11-1; j_call: TRBJ2-1; cdr3_aa: CASSMRTSDYNEQFF; cdr3_nt: TGTGCCAGCAGCATGAGGACTAGCGACTACAATGAGCAGTTCTTC
clone_size: many; d_call: TRBD2; v_call: TRBV29-1; j_call: TRBJ2-1; cdr3_aa: CSVGLAGGSLSGF; cdr3_nt: TGCAGCGTCGGACTAGCGGGAGGATCCCTGTCAGGCTTC
clone_size: .; d_call: TRBD2; v_call: TRBV5-6; j_call: TRBJ2-1; cdr3_aa: CASSLGGAGGSYNEQFF; cdr3_nt: TGTGCCAGCAGCTTGGGAGGGGCGGGAGGGTCCTACAATGAGCAGTTCTTC
clone_size: .; d_call: TRBD2; v_call: TRBV7-4; j_call: TRBJ2-3; cdr3_aa: CASSRTRGGTDTQYF; cdr3_nt: TGTGCCAGCAGCAGGACTAGAGGCGGCACAGATACGCAGTATTTT
clone_size: many; d_call: TRBD2; v_call: TRBV29-1; j_call: TRBJ2-5; cdr3_aa: CSVARTSGYQETQYF; cdr3_nt: TGCAGCGTTGCCCGGACTAGCGGGTACCAAGAGACCCAGTACTTC
clone_size: many; d_call: .; v_call: TRBV29-1; j_call: TRBJ2-1; cdr3_aa: CSSALFRGHDEQFF; cdr3_nt: TGCAGCTCCGCCCTATTTCGCGGTCACGATGAGCAGTTCTTC
clone_size: .; d_call: .; v_call: TRBV9; j_call: TRBJ1-3; cdr3_aa: CASSGRGTGNTIYF; cdr3_nt: TGTGCCAGCAGTGGCAGGGGCACTGGAAACACCATATATTTT
clone_size: .; d_call: TRBD2; v_call: TRBV12-3/TRBV12-4; j_call: TRBJ2-1; cdr3_aa: CASSFLSLAGEQFF; cdr3_nt: TGTGCCAGCAGTTTCCTATCCCTAGCGGGAGAGCAGTTCTTC
clone_size: .; d_call: .; v_call: TRBV4-1; j_call: TRBJ1-5; cdr3_aa: CASSRTDSNQPQHF; cdr3_nt: TGCGCCAGCAGTAGGACAGATAGCAATCAGCCCCAGCATTTT
clone_size: .; d_call: .; v_call: TRBV12-3/TRBV12-4; j_call: TRBJ1-1; cdr3_aa: CASRYRGSEAFF; cdr3_nt: TGTGCCAGCAGGTACCGGGGATCTGAAGCTTTCTTT
clone_size: .; d_call: .; v_call: TRBV4-1; j_call: TRBJ2-1; cdr3_aa: CASSQVQDRWSYNEQFF; cdr3_nt: TGCGCCAGCAGCCAAGTCCAGGACAGATGGTCCTACAATGAGCAGTTCTTC
clone_size: many; d_call: TRBD2; v_call: TRBV20-1; j_call: TRBJ2-1; cdr3_aa: CSSGEGSYNEQFF; cdr3_nt: TGCAGTTCGGGGGAGGGGTCCTACAATGAGCAGTTCTTC
clone_size: many; d_call: TRBD1; v_call: TRBV5-1; j_call: TRBJ2-5; cdr3_aa: CASSLGGPQETQYF; cdr3_nt: TGTGCCAGCAGCTTAGGGGGCCCCCAAGAGACCCAGTACTTC
clone_size: .; d_call: TRBD2; v_call: TRBV12-3/TRBV12-4; j_call: TRBJ2-3; cdr3_aa: CASSFQLAGGAQYF; cdr3_nt: TGTGCCAGCAGTTTTCAACTAGCGGGGGGTGCGCAGTATTTT
clone_size: few; d_call: .; v_call: TRBV6-1; j_call: TRBJ2-7; cdr3_aa: CASSPGDSGPYEQYF; cdr3_nt: TGTGCCAGCAGTCCTGGTGACTCCGGTCCCTACGAGCAGTACTTC
clone_size: many; d_call: .; v_call: TRBV29-1; j_call: TRBJ2-3; cdr3_aa: CSVDEGFGTDTQYF; cdr3_nt: TGCAGCGTCGATGAGGGGTTTGGCACAGATACGCAGTATTTT
clone_size: .; d_call: .; v_call: TRBV7-8; j_call: TRBJ2-7; cdr3_aa: CASSLAQFGIEQYF; cdr3_nt: TGTGCCAGCAGCTTAGCACAGTTCGGGATCGAGCAGTACTTC